This entry lists 5 T cell receptor beta chains sequenced from one sample in a study of glioma-infiltrating T cells after dendritic cell vaccination. This sample's time point: after dendritic cell vaccination, including at tumor progression/relapse. Sequenced by immunoSEQ multiplex PCR; TCRdb stores in-frame clones only, minus some. The sample has fewer than 75,000 clones; 85% are singletons. Here the sequenced sample was blood, taken after dendritic cell vaccination. These receptors were obtained from a human donor with glioblastoma.

This clone was detected a few times. This sequence joins TRBV28 and TRBJ2-6; D not resolved. The CDR3 spans 14 residues. Trimming cost V 8 bases and J 0 bases, with 8 bases left between them. Germline assignment: CDR1 MDHEN and CDR2 SYDVKM. The CDR3 nucleotides read TGTGCCAGCGGGCAGAGCTCTGGGGCCAACGTCCTGACTTTC. Amino acid sequence: CASGQSSGANVLTF.

Points on this clone: This specimen includes other DNA sequences encoding the same CDR3. The chain recombines TRBV6-5 with TRBJ1-1; D might be TRBD1 (5 bases). V lost 2 bases to trimming and J lost 0 bases, with 7 bases between them. The germline V gene has CDR1 MNHEY and CDR2 SVGAGI. The CDR3 spans 14 residues. CDR3 residues: CASSYGDLNTEAFF. For the CDR3, the DNA is TGTGCCAGCAGTTACGGGGACTTGAACACTGAAGCTTTCTTT.

V and J are TRBV2 and TRBJ2-7; TRBD2 is a possible D gene (5 bases). Germline loops: CDR1 SNHLY, CDR2 FYNNEI. The germline V and J ends were trimmed by 4 bases and 1 base, with 8 bases remaining between them. This CDR3 has 13 amino acids. CDR3 DNA sequence: TGTGCCAGCAGTGTGAGGGATTCCTACGAGCAGTACTTC. It is translated as CASSVRDSYEQYF.

The J gene is TRBJ2-3, the V gene TRBV9, with D possibly being TRBD2 (6 bases). The CDR3 has 17 amino acids. In germline, CDR1 is SGDLS, CDR2 YYNGEE. Trimming took 0 bases from V and 7 from J, leaving 21 bases between them. The CDR3: CASSVGGTWGTHNTQYF. CDR3 coding DNA: TGTGCCAGCAGCGTAGGCGGGACGTGGGGGACTCACAATACGCAGTATTTT.

This chain links TRBV7-2 with TRBJ2-5, with D unclear. The V gene's germline CDR1 is SGHTA and CDR2 FQGNSA. V was cut by 5 bases and J by 3 bases, with 7 bases left in between. The CDR3 is 12 amino acids. The CDR3 sequence is CASSPQKETQYF. DNA for the CDR3: TGTGCCAGCAGCCCGCAGAAAGAGACCCAGTACTTC. The full variable domain, with the rest looked up from reference TRBV7-2 and TRBJ2-5, is GAGVSQSPSNKVTEKGKDVELRCDPISGHTALYWYRQSLGQGLEFLIYFQGNSAPDKSGLPSDRFSAERTGGSVSTLTIQRTQQEDSAVYLCASSPQKETQYFGPGTRLLVL.